What follows describes a single T cell receptor beta chain. What it binds is not known. The sample comes from a study of early T cells in non-severe SARS-CoV-2 infection. Study conclusions and caveats: VDJdb matching skewed toward anti-spike CD8 responses, missing private and CD4 specificities.

Each cDNA molecule carried a unique molecular identifier. TCRdb reprocessed the 5' RACE reads with MiXCR, giving one entry per CDR3 protein. The sample lists 45,000 or so distinct CDR3 sequences, less than 30% seen once, with 3.5% to 5% in the top ten. This CDR3 is 15 amino acids long. CDR1 and CDR2 (germline): MNHEY, SMNVEV (reference sequence). With 1 base removed from V and 10 bases from J, the gap between germline ends came to 19 bases. The clonotype comes from an adult who was a healthcare worker with PCR-confirmed SARS-CoV-2 infection or an uninfected control (not recorded which). The V and J genes are TRBV27 and TRBJ1-1; tentative D call: TRBD1 (6 bases). The sequencing here drew on whole blood, taken at baseline. DNA for the CDR3: TGTGCCAGCAGTTTATTCCGGGACGGCGAAGGGGGAGCTTTCTTT. It specifies CASSLFRDGEGGAFF.